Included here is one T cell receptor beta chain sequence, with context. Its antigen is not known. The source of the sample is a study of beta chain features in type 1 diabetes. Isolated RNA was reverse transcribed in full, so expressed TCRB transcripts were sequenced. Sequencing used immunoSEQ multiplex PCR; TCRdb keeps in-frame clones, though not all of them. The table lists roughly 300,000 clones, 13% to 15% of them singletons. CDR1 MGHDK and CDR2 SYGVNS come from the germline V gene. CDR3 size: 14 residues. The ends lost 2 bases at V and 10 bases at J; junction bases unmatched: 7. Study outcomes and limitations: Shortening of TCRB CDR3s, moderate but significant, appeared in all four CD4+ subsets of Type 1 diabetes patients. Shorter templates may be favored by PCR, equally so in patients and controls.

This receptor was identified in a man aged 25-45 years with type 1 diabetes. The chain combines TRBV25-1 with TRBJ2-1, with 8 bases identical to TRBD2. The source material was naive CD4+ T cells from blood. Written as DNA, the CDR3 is TGTGCCAGCAGTGAACCGGGACTAGAATACGAGCAGTTCTTC. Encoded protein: CASSEPGLEYEQFF.